This entry lists 5 T cell receptor beta chains sequenced from one sample in a study of blood T cell repertoires in COVID-19. TCRdb's table, derived via immunoSEQ multiplex PCR, lists solely in-frame clones and lacks some. The sample holds 200,000 to 300,000 clones, 85% seen once. Specimen: peripheral blood. The source of these receptors is a woman aged 55-69 years with active or convalescent COVID-19.

This clone was counted only a few times. The chain employs TRBV20-1 and TRBJ1-2; D is unclear. The ends were cut back, 4 bases at V and 2 bases at J, with 5 bases in the middle. Germline values: CDR1 DFQATT, CDR2 SNEGSKA (reference sequence). The CDR3 extends over 11 amino acids. CDR3 amino acids: CSAKRNYGYTF. CDR3 DNA: TGCAGTGCTAAACGGAACTATGGCTACACCTTC.

The chain is built from TRBV18 and TRBJ2-6; TRBD1 agrees at 9 bases. The trim removed 6 bases at V and 0 bases at J, leaving 9 bases unmatched. The germline V gene has CDR1 KGHSH and CDR2 LQKENI. The CDR3 extends over 18 amino acids. CDR3 sequence: CASSMGQGRGSGANVLTF. DNA for the CDR3: TGTGCCAGCTCTATGGGACAGGGAAGAGGCTCTGGGGCCAACGTCCTGACTTTC.

This clone was observed a handful of times. The V call is TRBV19, the J call TRBJ2-1; 7 nucleotides line up with TRBD1. V dropped 4 bases and J dropped 4; count of bases not matched to a gene: 4. The CDR3 extends over 14 amino acids. Germline values: CDR1 LNHDA, CDR2 SQIVND (reference sequence). In DNA, the CDR3 is TGTGCCAGTAGTAACAGGGGTTATTACAATGAGCAGTTCTTC. It translates to CASSNRGYYNEQFF.

The rearrangement uses TRBV7-9 and TRBJ1-2; D perhaps matches TRBD1 (5 bases). The CDR3 runs to 14 residues. V was pared by 8 bases and J by 4 bases, with 17 bases between. CDR1 and CDR2 from the germline V gene are SEHNR and FQNEAQ (reference sequence). CDR3 nucleotide sequence: TGTGCCAGCTCCCGATCCGGGGACTTCTATGGCTACACCTTC. Translating it yields CASSRSGDFYGYTF.

This clone came up a few times. Other DNA sequences from this sample encode an identical CDR3 as well. The chain joins TRBV18 to TRBJ1-2; 8 bases fit TRBD1. This CDR3 spans 13 amino acids. Germline V CDR1 and CDR2: KGHSH, LQKENI. Losses at the gene ends were 6 bases for V and 3 bases for J; bases not matched to a gene: 3. The CDR3 DNA follows: TGTGCCAGCTCTCCAGGGGGCGACTATGGCTACACCTTC. Protein sequence: CASSPGGDYGYTF.